Only a few counts were recorded for the clone carrying this T cell receptor (beta chain). Antigen specificity is unknown. The sample is drawn from a study of post-analysis software for immune sequencing data. Study results and limitations: Controls showed lower frequencies than patients for a handful of TRBV segments, and TRBV5-6, TRBV5-1 and TRBV20-1 were among these. Comparison with controls showed significantly lower normalized Chao1 diversity in multiple sclerosis patients. Strong co-clustering by F measure linked samples that shared a preparation batch.

CDR1 and CDR2 from the germline V gene are LGHDT and YNNKEL (reference sequence). The CDR3 is 15 residues long. V was pared by 3 bases and J by 4 bases, with 15 bases between. TCR beta cDNA libraries included unique molecular identifiers. Each CDR3 protein gets one entry after TCRdb re-called the PCR reads with MiXCR. The sample carries more than 500,000 distinct CDR3 sequences, around a third recorded once. Sequenced input: blood. The TCR was taken from a girl aged 2-17 years with multiple sclerosis. The chain recombines TRBV3-1 with TRBJ1-2; TRBD1 is a possible D gene (5 bases). CDR3 sequence reads: CASSQARLGPYGYTF. In DNA, the CDR3 is TGTGCCAGCAGCCAGGCCAGGTTGGGACCCTATGGCTACACCTTC.